The TCR beta chain described here comes from a study of CD8 T cells in ankylosing spondylitis (TCRdb year 2017). In terms of the full investigation: The study set out to find disease-linked TCR variants by profiling T cell receptor beta repertoires in ankylosing spondylitis patients and healthy donors. Samples of peripheral blood were taken, and for ankylosing spondylitis patients, synovial fluid was collected as well. In total, the full study cohort was made up of 100 to 140 healthy donors and 25 to 30 ankylosing spondylitis patients. General study outcomes and caveats: Some motif variants had previously been reported in the synovial fluid and blood of reactive arthritis patients, which suggests shared mechanisms of disease initiation. Blood from ankylosing spondylitis patients appeared to be characterized by a TCR beta motif composed of about eight highly homologous amino acid variants. The disease-linked clones showed a CD8+ phenotype and occurred at relatively low frequencies in peripheral blood. According to the report, matched synovial fluid samples from ankylosing spondylitis patients were significantly enriched for the disease-linked clones.

The sequencing machine was an Illumina HiSeq 2500. Quantitative 5'-RACE with molecular barcodes was used to prepare TCR beta libraries. As for the authors' bioinformatics: To identify disease-linked TCR variants, a new computational method was used, one built on a probabilistic model of VDJ rearrangement. In-frame beta chains were kept once TCRdb had trimmed the public reads at Q25 with fastp and called clones with MiXCR. Every entry covers one CDR3 protein and lists the most common genes and DNA from its rows. TCRdb assigned the V and J calls; the authors' analysis was not used. Present in this sample are 250,000 to 400,000 distinct CDR3 sequences, about 9.9% of which were seen just once. The ten most abundant clones make up roughly 9% of the sample. This clonotype was detected many times. Its antigen remains unidentified. Per-base qualities were not stored, and no clone one base away is much larger.

The CDR3, cysteine through phenylalanine, is 17 amino acids long. Just CDR3 DNA is preserved here, 51 bases in frame from base 1. Trimming costs V 6 bases and J 2 bases, and their ends lie 23 bases apart. For CDR1 and CDR2, the germline V gene lists SQVTM and ANQGSEA. Sequencing was done on a sample of blood, either unsorted or a sorted T cell fraction (not recorded which). The receptor was isolated from a female donor with ankylosing spondylitis or in good health (not recorded which). The chain uses TRBV29-1 and TRBJ2-1; the D region may be TRBD1 or TRBD2, each matching 6 bases equally. The DNA sequence is given as TGCAGCGTCAACAAGGGGGGCGGCGGAGGGGCCTACAATGAGCAGTTCTTC. This gives the protein CSVNKGGGGGAYNEQFF.